Below, one T cell receptor (beta chain) is given with its context. The CDR3 is 17 residues long. Germline assignment: CDR1 LGHDT and CDR2 YNNKEL (reference sequence). Trimming pared 4 bases from V and 5 bases from J, leaving 20 bases between. The data were obtained in a study of blood T cell repertoires in COVID-19. Measured with immunoSEQ multiplex PCR; TCRdb has only the in-frame clones, and not every one. The sample has 120,000 to 150,000 clones, approximately 84% seen once; the top ten hold 5.5%. This receptor was identified in a middle-aged man with acute COVID-19. The sample was PBMCs or T cells enriched from blood (not recorded which). The V and J genes are TRBV3-1 (or the pseudogene TRBV3-2) and TRBJ2-2; possible D gene TRBD2, 6 bases. The chain's CDR3 is CASSRQGAGSFTGELFF. CDR3 coding DNA: TGTGCCAGCAGCCGCCAGGGCGCGGGAAGTTTTACCGGGGAGCTGTTTTTT.